The 25 T cell receptor beta chains given below trace back to one sample, sequenced in a study of patients and donors after allogeneic stem cell transplantation. TCRdb re-called the RT-PCR reads with MiXCR, one entry per CDR3 protein. Here the sample spans roughly 880,000 distinct CDR3 sequences, approximately 18% being singletons. Sequenced: blood, either unsorted or a sorted T cell fraction (not recorded which). The receptors stem from a human donor who was either an allogeneic HSCT recipient or a stem cell or donor lymphocyte infusion donor (not recorded which). It is not recorded whose cells these are; they may come from a transplant donor.

This chain uses TRBV18 with TRBJ2-7; 7 nucleotides agree with TRBD1. This CDR3 contains 15 residues. J lost 0 bases, V lost 5 bases, and 7 bases had no gene match. Germline V CDR1 and CDR2: KGHSH, LQKENI. The CDR3 here is CASSTRQGTSYEQYF. CDR3 DNA: TGTGCCAGCTCAACCAGACAGGGTACCTCCTACGAGCAGTACTTC.

The rearrangement links TRBV6-1 to TRBJ2-5; possible D gene TRBD2, 6 bases. V lost 5 bases to trimming and J lost 1 base, with 11 bases between them. The CDR3 is 14 amino acids. The germline CDR1 and CDR2 sequences are MNHNS and SASEGT. The CDR3 sequence: CASSHQGGQETQYF. The CDR3, as DNA: TGTGCCAGCAGTCACCAGGGAGGCCAAGAGACCCAGTACTTC.

The chain joins TRBV13 to TRBJ2-7, with no clear D. The CDR3 runs 14 residues. Trimming took off 5 bases at V and 2 bases at J, with 13 bases between the two ends. Germline V gene sequence: CDR1 PRHDT, CDR2 FYEKMQ (reference sequence). CDR3 bases: TGTGCCAGCAGCCCCTCGGACGGTACCTACGAGCAGTACTTC. This encodes CASSPSDGTYEQYF.

V usage is TRBV12-3 or TRBV12-4 and J usage is TRBJ2-2; tentatively, D is TRBD2 (6 bases). V was clipped by 7 bases and J by 6 bases, with 15 bases between them. The CDR3 has 14 amino acids. The CDR3 protein is CASNSEGGPGELFF. The CDR3 coding sequence is TGTGCCAGCAACTCGGAGGGTGGGCCCGGGGAGCTGTTTTTT.

This clonotype has a handful of counts. This rearrangement joins TRBV6-1 to TRBJ1-2; TRBD1 is a possible D gene (5 bases). Germline V gene data show CDR1 as MNHNS and CDR2 as SASEGT. With 3 bases removed from V and 3 bases from J, the gap between germline ends came to 11 bases. This CDR3 has 14 residues. The chain's CDR3 is CASSDPGTDYGYTF. The CDR3, as DNA: TGTGCCAGCAGTGACCCCGGGACGGACTATGGCTACACCTTC.

This clonotype showed up just a few times. This sequence joins TRBV5-1 and TRBJ2-7, with 8 nucleotides matching TRBD1. This CDR3 has 14 amino acids. The germline CDR1 and CDR2 sequences are SGHRS and YFSETQ. The V and J ends lost 3 bases and 5 bases, in that order; junction bases with no gene match: 7. DNA for the CDR3: TGCGCCAGCAGCTACCGACAGGGGATGGACGAGCAGTACTTC. Its protein product is CASSYRQGMDEQYF.

This clonotype was seen more than once but under ten times. The chain uses TRBV18 and TRBJ2-6, with unresolved D. CDR1 and CDR2 (germline): KGHSH, LQKENI. Trimming pared 3 bases from V and 3 bases from J, leaving 9 bases between. There are 15 residues in the CDR3. The CDR3 nucleotides are TGTGCCAGCTCACCCTCAGGTGGTGGGGCCAACGTCCTGACTTTC. It translates to CASSPSGGGANVLTF.

This clonotype was seen at least ten times. The chain joins TRBV12-3 or TRBV12-4 to TRBJ1-2, with TRBD1 as a possible D gene (6 bases). The CDR3 is 14 residues long. Between the trimmed V and J ends, which lost 1 base and 7 bases, there was a span of 13 bases. The CDR3 DNA reads TGTGCCAGCAGTTTAGGCAGGGGATTGAGTGGCTACACCTTC. This codes for CASSLGRGLSGYTF.

This clonotype appeared a few times. CDR3 nucleotide sequence: TGTGCCAGCAGCTTCGTAGGGGAGCCCTCCTACAATGAGCAGTTCTTC. This codes for CASSFVGEPSYNEQFF. The chain carries TRBV11-1 and TRBJ2-1; D is perhaps TRBD1 or TRBD2 (5 bases each). Germline V gene lookup returns CDR1 SGHAT and CDR2 FQDESV (reference sequence). V lost 3 bases, J lost 0 bases, and 12 bases lay in between. CDR3 length: 16 residues.

The rearrangement links TRBV5-1 to TRBJ2-5, with D possibly called TRBD1 or TRBD2 (5 bases each). Per germline, CDR1 SGHRS and CDR2 YFSETQ. This CDR3 region has 14 residues. Trimming removed 7 bases from V and 6 bases from J, with 19 bases in between. The CDR3 DNA reads as TGCGCCAGCCAAAACTCAGGGAGAGGCCAGACCCAGTACTTC. Amino acid sequence: CASQNSGRGQTQYF.

This clonotype was observed a few times. V is TRBV5-1 and J is TRBJ2-1; D may be TRBD1 (5 bases). V was trimmed by 2 bases and J by 0 bases, leaving 9 bases between them. Germline assignment: CDR1 SGHRS and CDR2 YFSETQ. The CDR3 is made up of 15 amino acids. CDR3 sequence (DNA): TGCGCCAGCAGCTTCTCAGACAGCTCCTACAATGAGCAGTTCTTC. This encodes CASSFSDSSYNEQFF.

The V call is TRBV7-9, the J call TRBJ1-1; D is unresolved. The germline V gene encodes CDR1 SEHNR and CDR2 FQNEAQ (reference sequence). Trimming stripped 4 bases from V and 1 base from J, with 10 bases between. The CDR3 runs 14 residues. The CDR3 here is CASSSQGTNTEAFF. In DNA form, the CDR3 reads TGTGCCAGCAGCTCCCAAGGAACGAACACTGAAGCTTTCTTT.

This clonotype came up a few times. The rearrangement uses TRBV24-1 and TRBJ1-1, with D hard to call. This CDR3 comprises 12 residues. Trimming shortened V by 12 bases and J by 1 base, and 11 bases separated the two germline ends. Germline values: CDR1 KGHDR, CDR2 SFDVKD. In DNA form, the CDR3 reads TGTGCCGGTCAGCTGGAGAACACTGAAGCTTTCTTT. Amino acids: CAGQLENTEAFF.

The chain recombines TRBV5-5 with TRBJ1-1; D remains unclear. Between the trimmed V and J ends, which lost 4 bases and 0 bases, there was a span of 13 bases. The CDR3 sequence is 15 residues long. Germline V gene data show CDR1 as SGHKS and CDR2 as YYEKEE (reference sequence). The CDR3 sequence is CASSTQITMNTEAFF. Written as DNA, the CDR3 is TGTGCCAGCAGCACACAGATTACCATGAACACTGAAGCTTTCTTT.

A few counts support this clonotype. The rearrangement uses TRBV30 and TRBJ2-7; D is ambiguous. This CDR3 has 11 residues. V dropped 3 bases and J dropped 0 bases, with 3 bases sitting between them. Germline V gene sequence: CDR1 GTSNPN, CDR2 SVGIG (reference sequence). The CDR3 sequence: CAWSASYEQYF. The CDR3 DNA reads TGTGCCTGGAGCGCCTCCTACGAGCAGTACTTC.

This clonotype was counted ten times or more. The chain's CDR3 is CASSPSRQGEAFF. DNA for the CDR3: TGTGCCAGCAGTCCCTCCAGACAGGGAGAAGCTTTCTTT. The rearrangement uses TRBV12-3 or TRBV12-4 and TRBJ1-1, with 7 bases that match TRBD1. The CDR3 sequence is 13 residues long. The V segment lost 5 bases and the J segment 8 bases; nucleotides outside the gene matches: 8.

The chain employs TRBV25-1 and TRBJ2-5; D not resolved. This CDR3 is built from 12 residues. V was clipped by 0 bases and J by 7 bases, with 6 bases between them. Per germline, CDR1 MGHDK and CDR2 SYGVNS. CDR3 protein: CASSEYPGTQYF. The DNA for the CDR3 is TGTGCCAGCAGTGAATACCCGGGGACCCAGTACTTC.

The chain has TRBV12-3 or TRBV12-4 and TRBJ1-2; weak D call: TRBD1 (6 bases). V lost 6 bases and J 2 bases, leaving 19 bases between the germline ends. The CDR3 sequence is 16 residues long. The DNA for the CDR3 is TGTGCCAGCAGCTCAGGAGAAAGAGGGGGAAACTATGGCTACACCTTC. The encoded protein is CASSSGERGGNYGYTF.

This clonotype was picked up a small number of times. V and J are TRBV7-2 and TRBJ2-2, with D perhaps TRBD1 (5 bases). V lost 2 bases and J 5 bases, leaving 18 bases between the germline ends. The CDR3 is made up of 17 amino acids. CDR1 is SGHTA, CDR2 FQGNSA, per germline. CDR3 in DNA: TGTGCCAGCAGCTTAAGGTGGTACAGGAGTTATACCGGGGAGCTGTTTTTT. This sequence encodes CASSLRWYRSYTGELFF.

This clonotype was counted only a few times. The chain employs TRBV5-6 and TRBJ1-2; D gene uncertain. The CDR3 is 17 amino acids. From germline, CDR1 is SGHDT and CDR2 YYEEEE. Trimming removed 0 bases from V and 1 base from J, with 16 bases in between. CDR3 sequence (DNA): TGTGCCAGCAGCTTGGGATGGTCCAGCCTTATTAACTATGGCTACACCTTC. It specifies CASSLGWSSLINYGYTF.

This clonotype was detected a few times. The chain joins TRBV20-1 to TRBJ1-2, with D perhaps TRBD1 (6 bases). Trimming left V 6 bases short and J 8 bases short, with 19 bases between. The CDR3 runs 13 residues. The germline V gene encodes CDR1 DFQATT and CDR2 SNEGSKA (reference sequence). CDR3 DNA sequence: TGCAGTGCAACCCTCGACAGGCGCGGAGGCTACACCTTC. It codes for CSATLDRRGGYTF.

The rearrangement uses TRBV5-1 and TRBJ2-3; possible D gene TRBD2, 5 bases. The germline CDR1 and CDR2 sequences are SGHRS and YFSETQ. Trimming shortened V by 2 bases and J by 1 base, and 8 bases separated the two germline ends. The CDR3 has 14 residues. The CDR3 here is CASSFNGGTDTQYF. CDR3 coding DNA: TGCGCCAGCAGCTTTAACGGGGGCACAGATACGCAGTATTTT.

This chain uses TRBV7-6 with TRBJ1-2; 8 bases align to TRBD1. Germline V gene data show CDR1 as SGHVS and CDR2 as FNYEAQ. Unmatched junction bases numbered 10, after V lost 6 bases and J lost 4 bases. CDR3 length equals 15 residues. Here the CDR3 reads CASSFTQGASYGYTF. CDR3 DNA sequence: TGTGCCAGCAGTTTTACCCAGGGGGCGAGCTATGGCTACACCTTC.

The chain joins TRBV10-2 to TRBJ2-1; D call uncertain. The CDR3 consists of 13 residues. In germline, CDR1 is WSHSY, CDR2 SAAADI. The V and J ends lost 7 bases and 5 bases respectively, with 12 bases between them. The CDR3 spells CASTLPRHNEQFF. The CDR3 nucleotides are TGCGCCAGCACCCTCCCCCGGCACAATGAGCAGTTCTTC.

The gene calls are TRBV20-1 and TRBJ2-5; D could derive from TRBD1 or TRBD2 (5 bases each). The CDR3 sequence is 11 residues long. CDR1 is DFQATT and CDR2 is SNEGSKA in the germline V gene (reference sequence). The CDR3 is CSPGRQETQYF. The CDR3 DNA sequence: TGCAGCCCGGGGCGACAAGAGACCCAGTACTTC.